This is a list of T cell receptor beta chains from one sample in a study of T cells in localized non-small cell lung cancer. Sequenced by immunoSEQ multiplex PCR; TCRdb stores in-frame clones only, minus some. The data show 50,000 to 55,000 clones, 65% to 85% seen once. This material consisted of peripheral blood mononuclear cells, taken before any cancer treatment. These receptor sequences come from a man between 40 and 69 years old with stage III lung adenocarcinoma. The CDR3 runs from the conserved cysteine through the conserved F or W. A D gene is named only where the DNA matches it firmly.

v_call cdr3_length d_call cdr3_aa
TRBV18 15 NA CASSSSSSGANVLTF
TRBV28 14 TRBD1 CASQTPGQNYEQYF
TRBV11-2 13 NA CASSFGPNTEAFF
TRBV4-3 15 NA CASSPVGFPTYEQYF
TRBV4-3 16 NA CASSQDRAGRDEKLFF
TRBV5-6 13 NA CASSSSGTDTQYF
TRBV28 19 NA CASSLPGTSNPRDPYEQYF
TRBV7-9 14 NA CASSREGGNTEAFF
TRBV9 13 NA CASSVGTSYEQYF
TRBV19 14 NA CASSIVGAEETQYF
TRBV7-3 14 TRBD1 CASSSGQGANEQYF
TRBV14 13 NA CASRTMQEETQYF
TRBV19 13 NA CASSFLTLSEQFF
TRBV13 12 NA CASSLVGVEAFF
TRBV19 15 NA CASSISRQGDQPQHF
TRBV6-1 13 NA CASSETTDYGYTF
TRBV27 16 TRBD2 CASSLSTGLVHNEQFF
TRBV30 14 NA CAWSGQANTGELFF
TRBV4-3 17 TRBD2 CASSQDGGTSLPSAQYF
TRBV5-1 15 NA CASSLAETNTGELFF
TRBV4-2 14 TRBD1 CASSQGQGAEEQYF
TRBV18 14 NA CASSMEARNTEAFF
TRBV11-2 16 NA CASSLGAGLSTDTQYF
TRBV9 15 TRBD2 CASSGTSGLPGELFF
TRBV7-6 17 TRBD2 CASSLEVLAGAQETQYF
TRBV7-9 14 NA CASGDNRVRETQYF
TRBV7-9 13 NA CASSLRLADTQYF
TRBV21-1 19 NA CASSDFLPPAPSPQETQYF
TRBV6-6 15 TRBD1 CASSFRDRGDEKLFF
TRBV11-1 15 NA CASRPAGWGNTEAFF
TRBV13 15 NA CASSFSQGAYNEQFF
TRBV2 11 NA CASIQLYGYTF
TRBV5-4 13 NA CASSPGTTDEQFF
TRBV7-2 17 TRBD2 CASSFLRLAETQETQYF
TRBV2 14 NA CASSYREQSYEQYF
TRBV6-1 14 TRBD2 CASSETSGSYEQYF
TRBV4-3 16 TRBD1 CASSPGYRGRFDGYTF
TRBV19 14 TRBD2 CASSTGGDADTQYF
TRBV7-6 14 NA CASSPAGGNTEAFF
TRBV11-3 14 NA CASSFLANQETQYF
TRBV7-9 15 TRBD2 CASSPGAGVTDTQYF
TRBV7-2 15 TRBD1 CASSSGQGAGYEQYF
TRBV19 15 NA CASSWPAGGNTEAFF
TRBV21-1 15 NA CASTDAGDEAYEQYF
TRBV27 13 NA CASSPSINNEQFF
TRBV7-6 13 NA CATERGNTGELFF
TRBV7-9 11 NA CASSLMDHWFF
TRBV19 18 TRBD1 CASSRTGAKGRANYGYTF
TRBV6-1 11 NA CASSEPETQYF
TRBV7-8 15 TRBD2 CASSPPGGYQETQYF
TRBV11-1 11 NA CASSLTNEQFF
TRBV29-1 14 TRBD1 CSAEDLGQGAGYTF
TRBV29-1 12 NA CSGGGENQPQHF
TRBV5-6 13 NA CASSLGGVETQYF
TRBV11-2 13 NA CASSLDPLNEQFF
TRBV29-1 12 TRBD1 CSVRQGASEQFF
TRBV19 13 NA CASSFRGLNEQYF
TRBV9 14 NA CASSGPGGGYEQYF